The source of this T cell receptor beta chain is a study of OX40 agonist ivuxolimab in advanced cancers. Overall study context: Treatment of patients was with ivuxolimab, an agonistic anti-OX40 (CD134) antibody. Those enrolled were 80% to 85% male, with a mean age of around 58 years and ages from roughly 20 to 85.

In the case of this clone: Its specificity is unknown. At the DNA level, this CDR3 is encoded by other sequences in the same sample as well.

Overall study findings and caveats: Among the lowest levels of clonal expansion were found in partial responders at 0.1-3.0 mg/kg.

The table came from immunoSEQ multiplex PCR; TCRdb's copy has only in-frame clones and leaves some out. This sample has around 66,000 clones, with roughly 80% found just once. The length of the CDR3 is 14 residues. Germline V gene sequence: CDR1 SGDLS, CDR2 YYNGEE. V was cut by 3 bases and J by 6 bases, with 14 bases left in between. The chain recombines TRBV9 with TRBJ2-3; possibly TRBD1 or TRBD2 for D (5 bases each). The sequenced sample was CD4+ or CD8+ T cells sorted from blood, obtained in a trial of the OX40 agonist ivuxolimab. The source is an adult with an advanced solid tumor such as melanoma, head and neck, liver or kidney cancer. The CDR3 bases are TGTGCCAGCAGCGCCGGGGCACAGGCGGATACGCAGTATTTT. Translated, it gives CASSAGAQADTQYF.